The entry below describes one T cell receptor beta chain. Its matching antigen is unknown. The data are from a study of response to subunit inactivated influenza vaccine. Study-wide results and caveats: New T cells are recruited in small numbers by each seasonal influenza vaccination, according to the authors' suggestion.

This CDR3 is 15 amino acids long. The V end lost 0 bases, the J end lost 6 bases, and 15 bases lay between the germline ends. Germline CDR1 is MGHRA and CDR2 is YSYEKL. TCRdb reprocessed the RT-PCR reads via MiXCR and lists one record per CDR3 protein. The sample has hundreds of thousands of distinct CDR3 sequences, approximately 10% seen once. This receptor was identified in a man aged 45-65 years who received an inactivated influenza vaccine. The chain combines TRBV4-1 with TRBJ2-7; possibly TRBD1 for D (6 bases). The source material was PBMCs from blood, sampled on the day of vaccination. Here the CDR3 DNA reads TGCGCCAGCAGCCAAGAACAGGGCGGGCGACTCGAGCAGTACTTC. Protein sequence: CASSQEQGGRLEQYF.